One sample yielded the 21 T cell receptor beta chains listed below, sequenced in a study of CD4 T cells in relation to SARS-CoV-2 and coronaviruses. Some clones are missing from TCRdb's copy, which holds only in-frame ones; the method was immunoSEQ multiplex PCR. The repertoire holds 30,000 to 40,000 clones, with around 74% as singletons. Their recognized antigens are unknown. The sample consisted of memory CD4+ T cells from PBMCs, cultured in vitro. These receptors were collected from an adult with COVID-19.

This chain connects TRBV7-8 to TRBJ1-4; D is ambiguous. This CDR3 is built from 16 residues. V was pared by 0 bases and J by 7 bases, with 15 bases between. The germline V gene has CDR1 SGHVS and CDR2 FQNEAQ. Here the CDR3 reads CASSLARDTPSEKLFF. In DNA, the CDR3 is TGTGCCAGCAGCTTAGCGCGTGACACCCCCAGTGAAAAACTGTTTTTT. The full variable domain, completed using reference TRBV7-8 and TRBJ1-4, is GAGVSQSPRYKVAKRGQDVALRCDPISGHVSLFWYQQALGQGPEFLTYFQNEAQLDKSGLPSDRFFAERPEGSVSTLKIQRTQQEDSAVYLCASSLARDTPSEKLFFGSGTQLSVL.

V gene TRBV19 combines with J gene TRBJ2-1; perhaps D is TRBD1 or TRBD2 (6 bases each). Between the trimmed V and J ends, which lost 4 bases and 7 bases, there was a span of 20 bases. CDR3 length: 16 residues. CDR1 LNHDA and CDR2 SQIVND come from the germline V gene (reference sequence). As DNA, the CDR3 is TGTGCCAGTAGTAAGCGAACAGGGAGGCTCGGGAATGAGCAGTTCTTC. This gives the protein CASSKRTGRLGNEQFF.

The V call is TRBV4-1, the J call TRBJ2-5, with 7 positions matching TRBD1. This CDR3 spans 14 amino acids. J was trimmed by 4 bases and V by 5 bases; bases with no gene match: 7. Germline CDR1 and CDR2: MGHRA and YSYEKL. The CDR3 sequence is CASSTQQGRETQYF. The CDR3 bases are TGCGCCAGCAGCACCCAACAGGGGAGAGAGACCCAGTACTTC.

The V and J genes are TRBV28 and TRBJ1-1, with D uncertain. There are 13 residues in the CDR3. V was cut by 6 bases and J by 6 bases, with 14 bases left in between. Germline CDR1 MDHEN, CDR2 SYDVKM. This CDR3 reads CASRLQEWAEAFF. CDR3 sequence (DNA): TGTGCCAGCAGGTTGCAGGAGTGGGCTGAAGCTTTCTTT.

This chain connects TRBV7-8 to TRBJ2-7; 11 nucleotides align to TRBD1. V shed 4 bases, J shed 1 base, and the junction held 6 bases outside the gene matches. From germline, CDR1 is SGHVS and CDR2 FQNEAQ. This CDR3 comprises 16 residues. CDR3 amino acids: CASSSDRGLLSYEQYF. Here the CDR3 DNA reads TGTGCCAGCAGCTCGGACAGGGGGCTGCTGTCCTACGAGCAGTACTTC.

The rearrangement links TRBV13 to TRBJ1-1, with 10 bases fitting TRBD1. Germline assignment: CDR1 PRHDT and CDR2 FYEKMQ (reference sequence). V dropped 6 bases and J dropped 4; count of bases not matched to a gene: 8. This CDR3 is 15 amino acids long. The CDR3 coding sequence is TGTGCCAGCAGATTAAGACAGGGGGCGAGCACTGAAGCTTTCTTT. Translating gives CASRLRQGASTEAFF.

This clone was counted once. J is TRBJ2-1 and V is TRBV11-3, with D tentatively TRBD2 (5 bases). V lost 3 bases and J lost 3, with 9 bases in between. The CDR3 is made up of 14 amino acids. CDR1 and CDR2 (germline): SGHNT, YENEEA. CDR3 amino acids: CASSLREGYNEQFF. The CDR3 DNA reads TGTGCCAGCAGCTTGCGTGAGGGCTACAATGAGCAGTTCTTC.

The genes are TRBV18 and TRBJ2-7; D uncertain. Trimming removed 3 bases at V and 3 bases at J, with 6 bases between. Germline CDR1 KGHSH, CDR2 LQKENI. This CDR3 contains 12 residues. CDR3 region: CASSPANYEQYF. CDR3 in DNA: TGTGCCAGCTCACCGGCCAACTACGAGCAGTACTTC.

The count of this clone is one. This chain links TRBV4-1 with TRBJ2-7, with TRBD2 identical over 11 bases. V lost 6 bases, J lost 6 bases, and 10 bases stayed unmatched. Germline CDR1 reads MGHRA; CDR2 reads YSYEKL. The CDR3 runs 15 residues. The CDR3 coding sequence is TGCGCCAGCAGTCCCGGACTAGCGGGTGAGGGCGAGCAGTACTTC. Translating gives CASSPGLAGEGEQYF.

The chain recombines TRBV20-1 with TRBJ2-3; D is ambiguous. The CDR3 runs to 11 residues. V was shortened by 3 bases and J by 6 bases, with 7 bases between the two germline ends. The germline V gene encodes CDR1 DFQATT and CDR2 SNEGSKA (reference sequence). The CDR3 here is CSASLEDTQYF. The CDR3 DNA reads TGCAGTGCTAGTTTAGAGGATACGCAGTATTTT.

A remark on this clone: Sequence at one end of the junction differs from germline and may be a read error. The J gene is TRBJ2-7, the V gene TRBV2; D not resolved. This CDR3 contains 14 residues. Germline V gene sequence: CDR1 SNHLY, CDR2 FYNNEI. The CDR3 DNA sequence: TGTGCCAGCACTGAAGACCGGAGCTCCTACGAGCAGTACTTC. As protein: CASTEDRSSYEQYF.

The V call is TRBV28, the J call TRBJ2-3, with TRBD1 identical over 9 bases. This CDR3 has 16 residues. Germline CDR1 reads MDHEN; CDR2 reads SYDVKM. Trimming cost V 4 bases and J 4 bases; bases outside gene matches: 9. The CDR3 reads CASSSHGQGLSDTQYF. The CDR3 DNA reads TGTGCCAGCAGTTCACACGGACAGGGGTTATCAGATACGCAGTATTTT.

The chain recombines TRBV5-1 with TRBJ2-5; 8 positions agree with TRBD2. Germline V lookup: CDR1 SGHRS, CDR2 YFSETQ. CDR3 size: 16 residues. Trimming cost V 5 bases and J 0 bases; bases outside gene matches: 9. The CDR3 protein is CASRGTSGPYQETQYF. As DNA, the CDR3 is TGCGCCAGCAGGGGAACTAGCGGCCCGTACCAAGAGACCCAGTACTTC.

The rearrangement uses TRBV11-1 and TRBJ2-1; TRBD2 agrees at 13 bases. In germline, CDR1 is SGHAT, CDR2 FQDESV (reference sequence). The CDR3 runs 15 residues. V gave up 3 bases and J gave up 10 bases; unmatched junction bases: 6. For the CDR3, the DNA is TGTGCCAGCAGCTTCCGACTAGCGGGGGGTGTGGAGCAGTTCTTC. Translated: CASSFRLAGGVEQFF.

V usage is TRBV7-3 and J usage is TRBJ2-1, with D unclear. Germline values: CDR1 SGHTA, CDR2 FQGTGA. Trimming pared 2 bases from V and 3 bases from J, leaving 5 bases between. The CDR3 is made up of 13 amino acids. In DNA form, the CDR3 reads TGTGCCAGCAGCTTATCAAGCTACAATGAGCAGTTCTTC. As protein: CASSLSSYNEQFF.

The gene calls are TRBV7-3 and TRBJ2-2; TRBD2 agrees at 12 bases. Germline assignment: CDR1 SGHTA and CDR2 FQGTGA. V lost 6 bases to trimming and J lost 4 bases; unmatched junction nucleotides: 6. The CDR3 sequence is 16 residues long. CDR3 DNA sequence: TGTGCCAGCAGTCTGACTAGCGGGAGTGGCACCGGGGAGCTGTTTTTT. Protein sequence: CASSLTSGSGTGELFF.

The genes are TRBV7-9 and TRBJ2-3, with 7 bases aligning to TRBD2. Germline V gene data show CDR1 as SEHNR and CDR2 as FQNEAQ (reference sequence). J was trimmed by 2 bases and V by 5 bases; bases with no gene match: 7. This CDR3 has 15 residues. The CDR3 DNA reads TGTGCCAGCAGCCCCACTAGCGTGGACACAGATACGCAGTATTTT. Its protein is CASSPTSVDTDTQYF. Filled out from reference TRBV7-9 and TRBJ2-3, the complete variable domain reads DTGVSQNPRHKITKRGQNVTFRCDPISEHNRLYWYRQTLGQGPEFLTYFQNEAQLEKSRLLSDRFSAERPKGSFSTLEIQRTEQGDSAMYLCASSPTSVDTDTQYFGPGTRLTVL.

This clone was recorded once. V gene TRBV6-5 combines with J gene TRBJ2-1; TRBD2 is a possible D gene (5 bases). This CDR3 comprises 13 residues. V was cut by 7 bases and J by 3 bases, with 10 bases left in between. Looked up from germline, CDR1 is MNHEY and CDR2 is SVGAGI. This chain's CDR3 is CASTKSGYNEQFF. DNA for the CDR3: TGTGCCAGCACCAAAAGCGGCTACAATGAGCAGTTCTTC.

This clone turned up a few times. V gene TRBV6-2 or TRBV6-3 combines with J gene TRBJ1-4; TRBD1 might be the D (6 bases). The CDR3 has 15 amino acids. Germline V CDR1 and CDR2: MNHEY, SVGEGT. V was pared by 3 bases and J by 8 bases, with 16 bases between. CDR3 protein: CASSYQGQWGEKLFF. Written as DNA, the CDR3 is TGTGCCAGCAGTTATCAAGGACAGTGGGGGGAAAAACTGTTTTTT.

This chain joins TRBV6-5 and TRBJ2-1, with 9 bases aligning to TRBD2. With V trimmed by 7 bases and J by 9 bases, 10 bases remained unmatched. Germline V gives CDR1 MNHEY, CDR2 SVGAGI. This CDR3 region has 14 residues. The CDR3 DNA reads as TGTGCCAGCACCACCGCGGGACTAGCTGGTGAGCAGTTCTTC. Protein: CASTTAGLAGEQFF.

The chain uses TRBV19 and TRBJ2-3, with TRBD1 matching over 9 bases. V was pared by 11 bases and J by 0 bases, with 6 bases of the junction left unmatched. This CDR3 spans 14 amino acids. Germline values: CDR1 LNHDA, CDR2 SQIVND (reference sequence). CDR3 residues: CACSQGASTDTQYF. The CDR3 nucleotides are TGTGCCTGCTCACAGGGGGCTAGCACAGATACGCAGTATTTT.